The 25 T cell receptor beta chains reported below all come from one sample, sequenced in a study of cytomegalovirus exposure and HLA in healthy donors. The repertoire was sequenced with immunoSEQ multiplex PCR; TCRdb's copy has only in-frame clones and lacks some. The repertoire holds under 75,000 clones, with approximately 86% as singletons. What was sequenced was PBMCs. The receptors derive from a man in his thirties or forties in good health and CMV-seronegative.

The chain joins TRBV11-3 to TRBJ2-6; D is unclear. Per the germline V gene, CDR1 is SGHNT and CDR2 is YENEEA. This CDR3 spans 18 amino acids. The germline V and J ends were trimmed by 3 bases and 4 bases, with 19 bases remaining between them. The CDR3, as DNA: TGTGCCAGCAGCTTCAAAGTGTCGACAAGCCCGGGGGCCAACGTCCTGACTTTC. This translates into CASSFKVSTSPGANVLTF.

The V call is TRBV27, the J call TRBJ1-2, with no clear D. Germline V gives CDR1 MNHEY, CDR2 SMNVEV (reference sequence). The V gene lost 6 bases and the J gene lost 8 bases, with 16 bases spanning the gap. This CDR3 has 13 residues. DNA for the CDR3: TGTGCCAGCAGCTTGGGGTCGGCTAGCGGCTACACCTTC. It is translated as CASSLGSASGYTF.

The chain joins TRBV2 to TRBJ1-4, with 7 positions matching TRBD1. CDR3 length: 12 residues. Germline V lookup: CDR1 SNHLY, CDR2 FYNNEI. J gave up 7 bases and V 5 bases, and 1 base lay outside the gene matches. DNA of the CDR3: TGTGCCAGCAGTTGGACAGGTGAAAAACTGTTTTTT. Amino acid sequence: CASSWTGEKLFF. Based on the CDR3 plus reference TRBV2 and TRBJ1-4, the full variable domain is EPEVTQTPSHQVTQMGQEVILRCVPISNHLYFYWYRQILGQKVEFLVSFYNNEISEKSEIFDDQFSVERPDGSNFTLKIRSTKLEDSAMYFCASSWTGEKLFFGSGTQLSVL.

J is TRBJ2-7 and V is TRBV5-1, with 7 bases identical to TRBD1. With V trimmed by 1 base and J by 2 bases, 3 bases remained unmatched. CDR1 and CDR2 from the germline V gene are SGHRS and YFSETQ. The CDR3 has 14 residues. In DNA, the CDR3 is TGCGCCAGCAGCTTGAGGGACAGCACCTACGAGCAGTACTTC. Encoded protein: CASSLRDSTYEQYF.

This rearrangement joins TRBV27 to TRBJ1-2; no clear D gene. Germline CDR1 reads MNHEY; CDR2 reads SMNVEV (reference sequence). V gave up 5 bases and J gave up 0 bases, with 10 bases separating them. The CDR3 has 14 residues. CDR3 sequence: CASSPDITNYGYTF. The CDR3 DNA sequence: TGTGCCAGCAGTCCTGACATCACTAACTATGGCTACACCTTC.

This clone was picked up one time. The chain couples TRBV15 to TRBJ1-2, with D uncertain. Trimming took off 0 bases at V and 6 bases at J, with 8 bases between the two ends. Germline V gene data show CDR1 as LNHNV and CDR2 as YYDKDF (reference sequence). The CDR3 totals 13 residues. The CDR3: CATSRESGDGYTF. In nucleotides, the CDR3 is TGTGCCACCAGCAGAGAATCCGGGGATGGCTACACCTTC.

The CDR3 is CASSLGRGTNEQFF. CDR3 DNA sequence: TGTGCCAGCAGCTTAGGACGGGGGACGAATGAGCAGTTCTTC. This chain joins TRBV7-9 and TRBJ2-1, with D possibly being TRBD2 (6 bases). CDR3 size: 14 residues. Germline CDR1 and CDR2: SEHNR and FQNEAQ (reference sequence). With 1 base removed from V and 7 bases from J, the gap between germline ends came to 11 bases.

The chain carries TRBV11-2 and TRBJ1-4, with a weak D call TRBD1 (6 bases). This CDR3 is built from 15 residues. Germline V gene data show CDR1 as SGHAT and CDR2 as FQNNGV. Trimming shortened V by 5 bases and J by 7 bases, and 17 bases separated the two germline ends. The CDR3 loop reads CASSISGDGGEKLFF. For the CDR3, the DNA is TGTGCCAGCAGCATATCAGGGGATGGGGGTGAAAAACTGTTTTTT.

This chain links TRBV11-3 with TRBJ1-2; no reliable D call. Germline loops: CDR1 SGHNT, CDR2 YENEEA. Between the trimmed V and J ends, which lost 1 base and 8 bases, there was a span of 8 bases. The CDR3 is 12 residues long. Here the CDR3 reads CASSLVGEGYTF. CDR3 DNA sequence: TGTGCCAGCAGCTTAGTCGGGGAGGGCTACACCTTC. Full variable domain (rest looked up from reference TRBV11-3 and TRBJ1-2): EAGVVQSPRYKIIEKKQPVAFWCNPISGHNTLYWYLQNLGQGPELLIRYENEEAVDDSQLPKDRFSAERLKGVDSTLKIQPAELGDSAVYLCASSLVGEGYTFGSGTRLTVV.

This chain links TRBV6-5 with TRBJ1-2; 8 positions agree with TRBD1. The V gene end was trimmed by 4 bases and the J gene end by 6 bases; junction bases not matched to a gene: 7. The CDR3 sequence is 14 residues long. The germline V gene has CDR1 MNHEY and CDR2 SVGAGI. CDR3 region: CASSSLTGEDGYTF. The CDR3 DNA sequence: TGTGCCAGCAGTTCCCTGACAGGGGAAGATGGCTACACCTTC.

This chain's CDR3 is CASSKGEARVRLNEQFF. The CDR3 DNA sequence: TGTGCCAGCAGCAAAGGTGAAGCCAGGGTCAGGTTGAATGAGCAGTTCTTC. The chain uses TRBV21-1 and TRBJ2-1; the tabulated D call, TRBD1, remains unverified against the DNA. TRBV21-1 is tagged as a pseudogene. The CDR3 runs to 17 residues.

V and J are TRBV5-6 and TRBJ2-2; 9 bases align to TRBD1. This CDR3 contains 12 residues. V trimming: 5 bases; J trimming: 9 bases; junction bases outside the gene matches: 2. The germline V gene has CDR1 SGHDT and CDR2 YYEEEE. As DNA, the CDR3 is TGTGCCAGCAGACAGGGGGCGCGGGAGCTGTTTTTT. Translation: CASRQGARELFF.

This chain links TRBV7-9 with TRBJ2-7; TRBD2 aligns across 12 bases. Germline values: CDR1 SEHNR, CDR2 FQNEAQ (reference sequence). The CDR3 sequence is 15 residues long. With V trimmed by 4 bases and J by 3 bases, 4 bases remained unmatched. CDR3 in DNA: TGTGCCAGCAGCTCTAAACTAGCGGGGGGCTACGAGCAGTACTTC. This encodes CASSSKLAGGYEQYF.

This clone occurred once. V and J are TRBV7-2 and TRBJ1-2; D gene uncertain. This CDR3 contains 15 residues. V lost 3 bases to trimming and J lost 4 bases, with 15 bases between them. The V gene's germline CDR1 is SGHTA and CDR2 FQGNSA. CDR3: CASSFQEVSAYGYTF. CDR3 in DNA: TGTGCCAGCAGCTTTCAGGAGGTGAGCGCCTATGGCTACACCTTC.

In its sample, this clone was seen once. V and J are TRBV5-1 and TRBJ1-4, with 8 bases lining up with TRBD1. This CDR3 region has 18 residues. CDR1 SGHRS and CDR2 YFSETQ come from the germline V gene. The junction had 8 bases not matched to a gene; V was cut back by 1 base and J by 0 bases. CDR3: CASSLQGQGFATNEKLFF. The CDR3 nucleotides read TGCGCCAGCAGCTTGCAAGGACAGGGCTTTGCAACTAATGAAAAACTGTTTTTT.

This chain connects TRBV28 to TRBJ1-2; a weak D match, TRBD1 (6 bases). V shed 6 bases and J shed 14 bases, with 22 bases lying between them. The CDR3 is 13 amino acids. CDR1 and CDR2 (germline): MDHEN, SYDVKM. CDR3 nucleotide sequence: TGTGCCAGCAGACCGGACAGACGAGTTGGTTCTACCTTC. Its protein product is CASRPDRRVGSTF.

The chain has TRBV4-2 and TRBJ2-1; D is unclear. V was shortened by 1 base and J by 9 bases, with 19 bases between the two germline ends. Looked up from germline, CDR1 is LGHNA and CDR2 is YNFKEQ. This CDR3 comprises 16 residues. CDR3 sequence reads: CASSQVSGGGSSEQFF. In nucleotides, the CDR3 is TGTGCCAGCAGCCAAGTCTCTGGCGGTGGGTCTTCTGAGCAGTTCTTC.

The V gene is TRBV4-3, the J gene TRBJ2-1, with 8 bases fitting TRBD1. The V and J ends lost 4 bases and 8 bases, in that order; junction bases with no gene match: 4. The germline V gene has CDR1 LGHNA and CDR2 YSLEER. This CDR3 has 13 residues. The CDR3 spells CASSPKQGDEQFF. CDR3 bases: TGCGCCAGCAGCCCCAAACAGGGGGATGAGCAGTTCTTC.

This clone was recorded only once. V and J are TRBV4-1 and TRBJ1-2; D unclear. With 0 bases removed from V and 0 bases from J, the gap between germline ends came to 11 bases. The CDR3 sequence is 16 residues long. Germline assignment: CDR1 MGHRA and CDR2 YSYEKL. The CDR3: CASSQESYSPNYGYTF. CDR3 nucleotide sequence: TGCGCCAGCAGCCAAGAATCGTACTCCCCTAACTATGGCTACACCTTC.

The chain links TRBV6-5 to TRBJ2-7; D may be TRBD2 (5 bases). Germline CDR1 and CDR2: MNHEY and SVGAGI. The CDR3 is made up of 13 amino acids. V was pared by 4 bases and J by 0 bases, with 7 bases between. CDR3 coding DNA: TGTGCCAGCAGTTCCGGAGGCTCCTACGAGCAGTACTTC. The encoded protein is CASSSGGSYEQYF.

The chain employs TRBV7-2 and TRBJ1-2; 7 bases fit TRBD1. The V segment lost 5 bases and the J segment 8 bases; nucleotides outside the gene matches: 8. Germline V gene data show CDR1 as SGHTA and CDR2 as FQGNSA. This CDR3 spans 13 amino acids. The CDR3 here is CASSLRDRDGYTF. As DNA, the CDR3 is TGTGCCAGCAGCCTCCGGGACAGAGACGGCTACACCTTC.

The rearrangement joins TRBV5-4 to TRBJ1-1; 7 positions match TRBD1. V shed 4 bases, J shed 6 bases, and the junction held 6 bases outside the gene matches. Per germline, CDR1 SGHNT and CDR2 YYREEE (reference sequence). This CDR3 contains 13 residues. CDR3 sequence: CASSRDRAAEAFF. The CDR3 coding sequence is TGTGCCAGCAGCCGCGACAGGGCTGCTGAAGCTTTCTTT. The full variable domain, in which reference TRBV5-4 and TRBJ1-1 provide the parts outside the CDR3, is ETGVTQSPTHLIKTRGQQVTLRCSSQSGHNTVSWYQQALGQGPQFIFQYYREEENGRGNFPPRFSGLQFPNYSSELNVNALELDDSALYLCASSRDRAAEAFFGQGTRLTVV.

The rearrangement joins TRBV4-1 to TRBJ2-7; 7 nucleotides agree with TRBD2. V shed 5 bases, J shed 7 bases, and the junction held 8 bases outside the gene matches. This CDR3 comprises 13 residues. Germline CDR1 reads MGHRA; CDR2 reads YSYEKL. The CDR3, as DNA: TGCGCCAGCAGCACACTAAGGGGAGGGGAGCAGTACGTC. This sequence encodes CASSTLRGGEQYV.

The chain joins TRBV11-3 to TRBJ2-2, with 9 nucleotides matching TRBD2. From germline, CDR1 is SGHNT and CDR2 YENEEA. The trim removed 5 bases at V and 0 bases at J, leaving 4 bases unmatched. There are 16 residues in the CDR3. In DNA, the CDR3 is TGTGCCAGCAGCCTCGGACTAGCGACGAACACCGGGGAGCTGTTTTTT. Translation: CASSLGLATNTGELFF. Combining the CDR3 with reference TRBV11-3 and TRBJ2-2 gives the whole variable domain EAGVVQSPRYKIIEKKQPVAFWCNPISGHNTLYWYLQNLGQGPELLIRYENEEAVDDSQLPKDRFSAERLKGVDSTLKIQPAELGDSAVYLCASSLGLATNTGELFFGEGSRLTVL.

The CDR3 is CASVQGGEKLFF. The CDR3 DNA follows: TGTGCCAGTGTCCAGGGGGGTGAAAAACTGTTTTTT. The V and J genes are TRBV19 and TRBJ1-4; TRBD1 matches 7 bases. This CDR3 is built from 12 residues. The trim removed 8 bases at V and 7 bases at J, leaving 4 bases unmatched. CDR1 is LNHDA and CDR2 is SQIVND in the germline V gene (reference sequence).